These 7 T cell receptor beta chains originate from one sample sequenced in a study of human T cells and chemical hapten exposure. TCRdb re-called the RACE reads with MiXCR, one entry per CDR3 protein. The sample lists roughly 380,000 distinct CDR3 sequences; around 4.8% were seen once. Stated time point: patch test 1, 2 weeks after DPC sensitization. Noted treatment: therapeutic diphenylcyclopropenone sensitization with weekly scalp DPC. The sample in question was whole blood, obtained in connection with sensitization to the hapten diphenylcyclopropenone (DPC). The origin of the receptors is a woman aged 45-59 years with alopecia areata. Some clones in this sample may be carry-over from other donors' samples.

This chain connects TRBV7-2 to TRBJ2-3; 7 nucleotides match TRBD2. V dropped 0 bases and J dropped 4; count of bases not matched to a gene: 4. Germline loops: CDR1 SGHTA, CDR2 FQGNSA. CDR3 size: 15 residues. The CDR3 here is CASSLAAGAADTQYF. CDR3 nucleotides: TGTGCCAGCAGCTTAGCGGCGGGAGCAGCAGATACGCAGTATTTT.

V gene TRBV20-1 combines with J gene TRBJ2-5; 10 nucleotides line up with TRBD1. The CDR3 contains 13 residues. In germline, CDR1 is DFQATT, CDR2 SNEGSKA (reference sequence). V gave up 5 bases and J gave up 6 bases; unmatched junction bases: 6. This CDR3 reads CSAGGQGDKTQYF. The CDR3 coding sequence is TGCAGTGCTGGAGGACAGGGGGACAAGACCCAGTACTTC.

This clonotype was picked up a small number of times. The chain combines TRBV4-2 with TRBJ1-1; D gene uncertain. V was shortened by 1 base and J by 6 bases, with 6 bases between the two germline ends. Germline V lookup: CDR1 LGHNA, CDR2 YNFKEQ. The CDR3 spans 12 residues. The CDR3 protein is CASSQGTAEAFF. CDR3 bases: TGTGCCAGCAGCCAAGGGACTGCTGAAGCTTTCTTT.

This clonotype was seen a handful of times. The chain couples TRBV7-9 to TRBJ1-3, with 10 nucleotides matching TRBD1. This CDR3 contains 16 residues. Germline V gives CDR1 SEHNR, CDR2 FQNEAQ (reference sequence). Trimming took 5 bases from V and 4 from J; bases not matched to a gene: 8. The CDR3 protein is CASSATTGGLGNTIYF. The CDR3 DNA reads as TGTGCCAGCAGCGCAACGACAGGGGGCTTAGGAAACACCATATATTTT.

The rearrangement uses TRBV9 and TRBJ1-1; tentatively, D is TRBD1 (5 bases). Between the trimmed V and J ends, which lost 9 bases and 1 base, there was a span of 16 bases. Germline CDR1 and CDR2: SGDLS and YYNGEE. This CDR3 has 14 amino acids. CDR3 in DNA: TGTGCCACAGACCGACAGACTTCGAACACTGAAGCTTTCTTT. It is translated as CATDRQTSNTEAFF.

The chain couples TRBV29-1 to TRBJ2-1; D is perhaps TRBD1 (6 bases). V was pared by 4 bases and J by 7 bases, with 8 bases between. The V gene's germline CDR1 is SQVTM and CDR2 ANQGSEA. This CDR3 contains 11 residues. The CDR3 nucleotides read TGCAGCGTTGGAACAGGGAATGAGCAGTTCTTC. This sequence encodes CSVGTGNEQFF.

This clonotype was seen many times. The chain is built from TRBV4-1 and TRBJ1-1; the match to TRBD1 covers 10 bases. CDR3 size: 13 residues. V lost 0 bases, J lost 11 bases, and 3 bases stayed unmatched. Germline CDR1 and CDR2: MGHRA and YSYEKL. CDR3 DNA sequence: TGCGCCAGCAGCCAAGAGACAGGGGGCTGGGCTTTCTTT. This codes for CASSQETGGWAFF.